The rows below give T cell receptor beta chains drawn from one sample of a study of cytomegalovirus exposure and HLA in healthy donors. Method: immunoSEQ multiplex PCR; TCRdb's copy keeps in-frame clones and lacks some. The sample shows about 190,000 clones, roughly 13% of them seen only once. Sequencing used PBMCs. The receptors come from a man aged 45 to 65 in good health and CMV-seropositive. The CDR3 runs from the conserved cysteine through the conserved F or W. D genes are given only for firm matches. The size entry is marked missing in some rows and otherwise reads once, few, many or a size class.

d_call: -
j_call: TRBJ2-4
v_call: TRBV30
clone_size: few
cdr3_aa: CAWSLLAKNIQYF
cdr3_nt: TGTGCCTGGAGTCTGTTAGCCAAAAACATTCAGTACTTC

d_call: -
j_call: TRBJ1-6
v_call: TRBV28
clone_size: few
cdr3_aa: CASSSRLKRSYNSPLHF
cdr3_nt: TGTGCCAGCAGTTCCCGACTCAAACGCTCCTATAATTCACCCCTCCACTTT

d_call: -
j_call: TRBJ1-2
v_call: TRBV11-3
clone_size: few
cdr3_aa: CASSLADGYTF
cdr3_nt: TGTGCCAGCAGCTTAGCGGATGGCTACACCTTC

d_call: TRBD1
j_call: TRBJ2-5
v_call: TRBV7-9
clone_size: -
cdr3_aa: CASSLGDRDQETQYF
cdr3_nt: TGTGCCAGCAGCTTAGGGGACAGGGACCAAGAGACCCAGTACTTC

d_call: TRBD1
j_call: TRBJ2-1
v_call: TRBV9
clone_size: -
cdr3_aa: CASSVAPDRANEQFF
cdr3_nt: TGTGCCAGCAGCGTAGCTCCCGACAGGGCTAATGAGCAGTTCTTC

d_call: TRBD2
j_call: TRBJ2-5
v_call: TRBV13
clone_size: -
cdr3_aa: CASSSRLAGGPQYF
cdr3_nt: TGTGCCAGCAGCTCAAGACTAGCGGGGGGGCCGCAGTACTTC

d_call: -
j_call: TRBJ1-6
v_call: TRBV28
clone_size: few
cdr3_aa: CASSFQGFSYNSPLHF
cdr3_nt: TGTGCCAGCAGTTTTCAGGGCTTCTCCTATAATTCACCCCTCCACTTT

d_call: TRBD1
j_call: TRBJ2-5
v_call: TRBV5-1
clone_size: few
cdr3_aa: CASSLDRGYQETQYF
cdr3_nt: TGCGCCAGCAGCTTGGACAGGGGTTACCAAGAGACCCAGTACTTC

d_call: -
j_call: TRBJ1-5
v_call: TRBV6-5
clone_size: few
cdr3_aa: CASRNGNQPQHF
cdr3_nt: TGTGCCAGCAGAAACGGGAATCAGCCCCAGCATTTT

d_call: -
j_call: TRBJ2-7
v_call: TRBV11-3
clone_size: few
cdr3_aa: CASGGRDSYEQYF
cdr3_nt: TGTGCCAGCGGGGGGAGAGACTCCTACGAGCAGTACTTC

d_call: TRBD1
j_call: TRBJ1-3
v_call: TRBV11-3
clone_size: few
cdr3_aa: CASSPGQGPGNTIYF
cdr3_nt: TGTGCCAGCAGCCCCGGACAGGGCCCAGGAAACACCATATATTTT

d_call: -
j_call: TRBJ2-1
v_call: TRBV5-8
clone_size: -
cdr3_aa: CASSLFQGNEQFF
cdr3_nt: TGTGCCAGCAGCCTATTTCAGGGGAATGAGCAGTTCTTC

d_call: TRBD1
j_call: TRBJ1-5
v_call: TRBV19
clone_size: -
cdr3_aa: CASSIEQGARSNQPQHF
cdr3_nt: TGTGCCAGTAGTATTGAACAGGGGGCTCGGAGCAATCAGCCCCAGCATTTT

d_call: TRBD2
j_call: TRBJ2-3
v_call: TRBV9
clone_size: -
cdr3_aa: CASSVGRGWTDTQYF
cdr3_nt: TGTGCCAGCAGCGTAGGGCGGGGGTGGACAGATACGCAGTATTTT

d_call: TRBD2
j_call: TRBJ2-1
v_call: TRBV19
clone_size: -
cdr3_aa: CASRTVGGGAYNEQFF
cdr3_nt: TGTGCCAGTAGAACAGTTGGGGGGGGTGCCTACAATGAGCAGTTCTTC

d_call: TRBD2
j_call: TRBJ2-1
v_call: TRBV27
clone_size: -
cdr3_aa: CASSNRLAGGTYNEQFF
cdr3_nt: TGTGCCAGCAGTAACCGACTAGCGGGGGGGACCTACAATGAGCAGTTCTTC

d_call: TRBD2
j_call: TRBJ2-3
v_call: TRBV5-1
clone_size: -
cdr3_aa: CASSFSSGPTDTQYF
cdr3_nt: TGCGCCAGCAGCTTTTCTAGCGGGCCGACAGATACGCAGTATTTT

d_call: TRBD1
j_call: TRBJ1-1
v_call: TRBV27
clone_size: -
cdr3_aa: CASSLQGGPEAFF
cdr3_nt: TGTGCCAGCAGTTTGCAGGGGGGCCCTGAAGCTTTCTTT

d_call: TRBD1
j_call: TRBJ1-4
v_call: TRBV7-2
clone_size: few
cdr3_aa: CASSQDRAREKLFF
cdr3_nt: TGTGCCAGCAGCCAGGACAGGGCGAGGGAAAAACTGTTTTTT

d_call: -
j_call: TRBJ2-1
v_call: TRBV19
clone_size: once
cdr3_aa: CASSMRAGRGNEQFF
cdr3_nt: TGTGCCAGTAGTATGAGAGCTGGGAGGGGGAATGAGCAGTTCTTC

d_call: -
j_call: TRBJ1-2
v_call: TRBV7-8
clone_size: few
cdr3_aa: CASSLGWAGGYTF
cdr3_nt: TGTGCCAGCAGCTTAGGGTGGGCGGGTGGCTACACCTTC

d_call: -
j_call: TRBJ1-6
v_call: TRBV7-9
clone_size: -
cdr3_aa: CASSTHSGEGINSPLHF
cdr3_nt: TGTGCCAGCAGCACCCATTCCGGGGAAGGAATTAATTCACCCCTCCACTTT

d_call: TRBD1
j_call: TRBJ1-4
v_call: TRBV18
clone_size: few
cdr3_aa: CASSPRTGFNEKLFF
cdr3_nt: TGTGCCAGCTCACCCCGGACAGGCTTTAATGAAAAACTGTTTTTT

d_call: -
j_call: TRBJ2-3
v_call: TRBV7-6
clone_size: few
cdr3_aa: CASSFTQADTQYF
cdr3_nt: TGTGCCAGCAGCTTTACACAGGCAGATACGCAGTATTTT

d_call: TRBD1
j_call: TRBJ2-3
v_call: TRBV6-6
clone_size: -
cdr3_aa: CASSYWGQGTDTQYF
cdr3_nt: TGTGCCAGCAGTTACTGGGGACAGGGGACAGATACGCAGTATTTT